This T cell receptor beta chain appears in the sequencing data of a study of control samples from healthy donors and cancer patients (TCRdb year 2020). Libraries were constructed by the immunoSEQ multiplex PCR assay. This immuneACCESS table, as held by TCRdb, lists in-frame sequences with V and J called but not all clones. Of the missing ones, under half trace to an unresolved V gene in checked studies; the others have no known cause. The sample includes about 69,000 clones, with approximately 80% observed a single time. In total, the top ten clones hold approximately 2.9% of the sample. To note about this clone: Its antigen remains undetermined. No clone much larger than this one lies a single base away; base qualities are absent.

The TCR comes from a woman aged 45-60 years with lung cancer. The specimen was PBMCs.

The CDR3 protein sequence reads: CASSTTTDTQYF. The nucleotides are TGTGCCAGCAGCACAACCACAGATACGCAGTATTTT. The V gene is TRBV27 and the J gene is TRBJ2-3, with the D gene not confidently named. V loses 6 bases, J loses 2 bases, and the germline ends lie 6 bases apart. From the cysteine up to the phenylalanine, the CDR3 has a length of 12 residues. Only CDR3 DNA is held: 36 bases, read in frame from base 1. The CDR1 and CDR2 encoded by the germline V gene (reference sequence) are MNHEY and SMNVEV.